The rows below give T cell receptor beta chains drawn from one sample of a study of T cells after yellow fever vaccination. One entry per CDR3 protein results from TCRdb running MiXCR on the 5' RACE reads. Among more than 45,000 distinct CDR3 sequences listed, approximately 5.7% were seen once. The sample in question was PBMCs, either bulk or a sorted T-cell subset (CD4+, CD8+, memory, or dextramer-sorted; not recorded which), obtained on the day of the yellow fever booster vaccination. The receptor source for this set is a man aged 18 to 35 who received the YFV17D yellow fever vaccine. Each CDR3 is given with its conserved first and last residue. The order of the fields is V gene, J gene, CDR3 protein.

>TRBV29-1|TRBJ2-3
CSVRQSSGSDTQYF
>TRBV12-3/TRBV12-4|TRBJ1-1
CASSLRRSAFF
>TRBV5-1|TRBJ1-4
CASSLGRTNEKLFF
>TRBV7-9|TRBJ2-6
CAGGSRVNVLTF
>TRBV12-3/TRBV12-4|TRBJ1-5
CASSLISLSNQPQHF
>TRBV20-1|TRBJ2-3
CSAIAGAQVDTQYF
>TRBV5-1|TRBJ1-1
CASSLFGQGLLGDTEAFF
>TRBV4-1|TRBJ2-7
CASSHSASESKYEQYF
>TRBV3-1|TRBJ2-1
CASPRLAGGYNEQFF
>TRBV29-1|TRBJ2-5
CSVESYTYQETQYF
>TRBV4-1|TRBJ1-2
CASSQDLAGANYGYTF
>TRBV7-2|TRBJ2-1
CASSPGRQGRDEQFF
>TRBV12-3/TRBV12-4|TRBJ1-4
CASSFWEANEKLFF
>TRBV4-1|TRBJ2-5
CASSQDRVSVETQYF
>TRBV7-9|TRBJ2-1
CASSLRGLVFIEQFF
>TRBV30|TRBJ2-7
CAWKGESYEQYF
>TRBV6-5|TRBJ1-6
CASSYGFGSNSPLHF
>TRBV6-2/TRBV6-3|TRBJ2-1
CASTPGSSSYNEQFF
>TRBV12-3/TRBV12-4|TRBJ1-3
CASSSLGFSGNTIYF
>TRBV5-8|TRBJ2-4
CASSSPGTGDSIQYF
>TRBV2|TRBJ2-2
CASSTDPGTGNTGELFF
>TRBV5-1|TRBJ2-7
CASSLDPLSDEQYF
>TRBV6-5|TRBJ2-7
CASSYSEGYYEQYF
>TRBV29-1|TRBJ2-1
CSVELAGTSYNEQFF
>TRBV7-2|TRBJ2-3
CASSLSRGPFETDTQYF
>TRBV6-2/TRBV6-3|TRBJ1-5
CASRPLGNSNQPQHF
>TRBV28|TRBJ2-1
CASSLSGYNEQFF
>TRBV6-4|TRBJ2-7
CASSVHGGSYEQYF
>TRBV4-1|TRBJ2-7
CASSQDRGERTYEQYF
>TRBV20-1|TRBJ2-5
CSARAQGYVQETQYF
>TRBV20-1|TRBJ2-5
CSARDPTSGGQETQYF
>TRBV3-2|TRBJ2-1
CASSSKGLAENNEQFF
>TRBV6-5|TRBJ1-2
CASSTVANYGYTF
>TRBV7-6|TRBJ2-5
CASSLFGSTHLRETQYF
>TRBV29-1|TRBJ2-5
CSVSRGQETQYF
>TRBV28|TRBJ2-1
CASNEPPVAGTGGDEQFF
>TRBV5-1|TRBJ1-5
CASSFRTGDQPQHF
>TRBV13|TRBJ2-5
CASSSRGVAGDETQYF
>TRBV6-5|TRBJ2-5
CASSIEGSKKTQYF
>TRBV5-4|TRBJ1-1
CASRRTGGRTEAFF
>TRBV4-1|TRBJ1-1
CASSQATADTEAFF
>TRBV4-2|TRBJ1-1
CASSPSTWTMNTEAFF
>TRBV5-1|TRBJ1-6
CASSDPGRANSPLHF
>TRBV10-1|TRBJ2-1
CASSETDRGPNEQFF
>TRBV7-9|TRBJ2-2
CASSRPGSNTGELFF
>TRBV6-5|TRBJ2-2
CASSSQGRGTGELFF
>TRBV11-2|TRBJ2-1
CASSFFGSEQFF
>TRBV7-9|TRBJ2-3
CASSLVLRGTDTQYF
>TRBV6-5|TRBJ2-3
CASSYRNRVLSTDTQYF
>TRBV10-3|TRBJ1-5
CAISESARAGQPQHF
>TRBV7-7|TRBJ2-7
CASSLLRGPDYEQYF
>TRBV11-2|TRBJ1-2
CASSPGEGFSF
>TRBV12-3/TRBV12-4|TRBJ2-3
CASSFRGHRTDTQYF
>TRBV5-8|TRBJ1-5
CASSQREENQPQHF
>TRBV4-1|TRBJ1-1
CASIDRVIGRASNTEAFF
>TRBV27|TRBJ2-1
CASSLSGGYNEQFF
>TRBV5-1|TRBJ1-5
CASSNRGGQPQHF